The 12 T cell receptor beta chains in this list originate from one sample, sequenced in a study of blood T cell repertoires in COVID-19. Sequencing used immunoSEQ multiplex PCR; TCRdb keeps in-frame clones, though not all of them. The repertoire consists of fewer than 300,000 clones, with more than 80% occurring once and the leading ten covering 1.1%. Sequencing was done on a sample of PBMCs or T cells enriched from blood (not recorded which). The receptor set was obtained from a woman younger than 45 who had recovered from COVID-19.

The CDR3 nucleotides are TGTGCCAGCAGCGGCAACGAGCAGTACTTC. This translates into CASSGNEQYF. This chain uses TRBV4-2 with TRBJ2-7, with D unresolved. Germline lookup yields CDR1 LGHNA and CDR2 YNFKEQ. Trimming took off 5 bases at V and 5 bases at J, with 4 bases between the two ends. There are 10 residues in the CDR3.

The chain joins TRBV7-3 to TRBJ2-3; tentative D call: TRBD2 (6 bases). The germline V and J ends were trimmed by 5 bases and 5 bases, with 17 bases remaining between them. The length of the CDR3 is 15 residues. Germline V gene lookup returns CDR1 SGHTA and CDR2 FQGTGA. This CDR3 is CASSKSGGVVDTQYF. The CDR3, as DNA: TGTGCCAGCAGCAAATCGGGCGGGGTGGTAGATACGCAGTATTTT.

The chain carries TRBV2 and TRBJ2-7, with 7 positions matching TRBD1. This CDR3 contains 12 residues. V shed 6 bases, J shed 5 bases, and the junction held 4 bases outside the gene matches. Germline lookup yields CDR1 SNHLY and CDR2 FYNNEI. The CDR3 DNA reads TGTGCCAGCAGAGACAGGGACCACGAGCAGTACTTC. Translated: CASRDRDHEQYF.

DNA for the CDR3: TGTGCCAGCAGCACCGAGGGACAGGCCGCAGGGGATGGCTACACCTTC. Amino acid sequence: CASSTEGQAAGDGYTF. The chain is built from TRBV5-4 and TRBJ1-2; TRBD1 agrees at 8 bases. Germline V gene lookup returns CDR1 SGHNT and CDR2 YYREEE (reference sequence). This CDR3 comprises 16 residues. Trimming took 4 bases from V and 6 from J; bases not matched to a gene: 14.

The V gene is TRBV28, the J gene TRBJ2-1; TRBD2 matches 12 bases. The V gene end was trimmed by 5 bases and the J gene end by 7 bases; junction bases not matched to a gene: 9. The germline V gene encodes CDR1 MDHEN and CDR2 SYDVKM. The CDR3 spans 16 residues. The CDR3 here is CASSAASGRAMNEQFF. DNA for the CDR3: TGTGCCAGCAGTGCCGCTAGCGGGAGGGCCATGAATGAGCAGTTCTTC.

The chain employs TRBV4-1 and TRBJ2-7; a weak D match, TRBD1 (5 bases). The CDR3 extends over 17 amino acids. The V gene's germline CDR1 is MGHRA and CDR2 YSYEKL. The V and J ends lost 2 bases and 2 bases respectively, with 19 bases between them. Here the CDR3 DNA reads TGCGCCAGCAGCCAACCGACGACAGCTCTCACCCCCTACGAGCAGTACTTC. This encodes CASSQPTTALTPYEQYF.

This chain uses TRBV18 with TRBJ1-5; a possible D gene is TRBD1 (6 bases). Trimming took 3 bases from V and 5 from J, leaving 11 bases between them. CDR3 size: 14 residues. The germline V gene encodes CDR1 KGHSH and CDR2 LQKENI. This CDR3 reads CASSPQGLDQPQHF. DNA for the CDR3: TGTGCCAGCTCACCTCAGGGGTTAGATCAGCCCCAGCATTTT.

The chain employs TRBV7-3 and TRBJ1-1; 7 bases line up with TRBD1. The CDR3 loop spans 16 amino acids. The germline CDR1 and CDR2 sequences are SGHTA and FQGTGA. With 2 bases clipped from V and 4 bases from J, the junction kept 10 bases outside the gene matches. The CDR3 reads CASSLRGTEVFTEAFF. For the CDR3, the DNA is TGTGCCAGCAGCTTACGTGGGACAGAAGTTTTCACTGAAGCTTTCTTT. Full variable domain (remainder filled in from reference TRBV7-3 and TRBJ1-1): GAGVSQTPSNKVTEKGKYVELRCDPISGHTALYWYRQSLGQGPEFLIYFQGTGAADDSGLPNDRFFAVRPEGSVSTLKIQRTERGDSAVYLCASSLRGTEVFTEAFFGQGTRLTVV.

V and J are TRBV9 and TRBJ2-6; a weak D match, TRBD1 (6 bases). V was trimmed by 0 bases and J by 1 base, leaving 14 bases between them. The CDR3 has 18 residues. The V gene's germline CDR1 is SGDLS and CDR2 YYNGEE. This chain's CDR3 is CASSVAGDGLSGANVLTF. The CDR3 DNA reads TGTGCCAGCAGCGTAGCAGGGGATGGACTTTCTGGGGCCAACGTCCTGACTTTC.

Written as DNA, the CDR3 is TGTGCCAGCGGGACTCAATACAATGAGCAGTTCTTC. It encodes CASGTQYNEQFF. The chain employs TRBV27 and TRBJ2-1, with a possible D match to TRBD2 (6 bases). The CDR3 has 12 residues. The germline V gene encodes CDR1 MNHEY and CDR2 SMNVEV (reference sequence). The V gene lost 8 bases and the J gene lost 4 bases, with 9 bases spanning the gap.

The chain combines TRBV28 with TRBJ2-2; 8 bases match TRBD2. Germline CDR1 reads MDHEN; CDR2 reads SYDVKM. With V trimmed by 6 bases and J by 4 bases, 7 bases remained unmatched. The CDR3 sequence is 15 residues long. Here the CDR3 DNA reads TGTGCCAGCAGCCCAGGACTAGCCCCCACCGGGGAGCTGTTTTTT. Its translation is CASSPGLAPTGELFF. The full variable domain, with the rest looked up from reference TRBV28 and TRBJ2-2, is DVKVTQSSRYLVKRTGEKVFLECVQDMDHENMFWYRQDPGLGLRLIYFSYDVKMKEKGDIPEGYSVSREKKERFSLILESASTNQTSMYLCASSPGLAPTGELFFGEGSRLTVL.

J is TRBJ2-1 and V is TRBV7-6, with D possibly being TRBD1 (5 bases). This CDR3 has 18 amino acids. V dropped 1 base and J dropped 0 bases, with 16 bases sitting between them. From germline, CDR1 is SGHVS and CDR2 FNYEAQ. CDR3 in DNA: TGTGCCAGCAGCTTAGAGGGGCCTGGACCGAGCTCCTACAATGAGCAGTTCTTC. Protein sequence: CASSLEGPGPSSYNEQFF.